The entry below gives a single T cell receptor (beta chain) sequence along with its context. What it binds is not known. The source of the sample is a study of T cell responses to AZD1222 COVID-19 vaccine. The assay was immunoSEQ multiplex PCR, and TCRdb's table has in-frame clones only and misses some. Among some 54,000 clones, about 85% were seen once, and the ten largest hold 3% to 4.5%. Study-level findings and limits: Seropositive status at baseline applied to only six AZD1222 recipients. The study found Spike-specific TCR breadth and depth rose after two AZD1222 doses. White British people made up most donors, females outnumbered males, and clonal diversity was possibly underestimated. Among vaccine-associated CD4 TCRs, coverage spanned spike, with dominance at 160-218 and 743-854.

The CDR3 runs to 15 residues. Trimming took 2 bases from V and 2 from J, leaving 12 bases between them. Germline values: CDR1 MNHEY, CDR2 SVGAGI. This material consisted of peripheral blood, taken on day 0 of AZD1222 vaccination. The chain couples TRBV6-5 to TRBJ2-5; no firm D call. This clonotype originated in an adult in good health. The CDR3 here is CASSYGAQKQETQYF. DNA of the CDR3: TGTGCCAGCAGTTACGGTGCCCAAAAACAAGAGACCCAGTACTTC.